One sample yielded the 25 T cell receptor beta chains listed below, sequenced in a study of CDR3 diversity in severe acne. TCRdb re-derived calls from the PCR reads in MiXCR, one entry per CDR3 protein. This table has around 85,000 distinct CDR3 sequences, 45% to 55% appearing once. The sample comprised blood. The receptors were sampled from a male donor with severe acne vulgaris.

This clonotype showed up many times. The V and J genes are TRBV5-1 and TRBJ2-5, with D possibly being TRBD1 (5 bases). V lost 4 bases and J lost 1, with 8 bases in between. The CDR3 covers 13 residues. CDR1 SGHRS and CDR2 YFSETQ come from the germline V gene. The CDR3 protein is CASSRRGQETQYF. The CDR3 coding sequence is TGCGCCAGCAGCCGTAGGGGCCAAGAGACCCAGTACTTC.

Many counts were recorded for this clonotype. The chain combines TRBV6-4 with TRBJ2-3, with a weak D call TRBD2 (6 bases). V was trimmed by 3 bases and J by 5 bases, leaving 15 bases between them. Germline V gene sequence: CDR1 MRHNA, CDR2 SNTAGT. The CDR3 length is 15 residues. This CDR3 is CASSEGGAGGDTQYF. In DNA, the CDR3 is TGTGCCAGCAGTGAAGGCGGGGCAGGTGGAGATACGCAGTATTTT.

The chain's CDR3 is CASSSDPARTQYF. DNA of the CDR3: TGTGCCAGCAGCTCAGACCCCGCTAGGACCCAGTACTTC. This chain links TRBV7-2 with TRBJ2-5, with D unresolved. The CDR3 covers 13 residues. V was trimmed by 4 bases and J by 7 bases, leaving 13 bases between them. CDR1 and CDR2 from the germline V gene are SGHTA and FQGNSA. The variable domain in full, with the rest retrieved from reference TRBV7-2 and TRBJ2-5, is GAGVSQSPSNKVTEKGKDVELRCDPISGHTALYWYRQSLGQGLEFLIYFQGNSAPDKSGLPSDRFSAERTGGSVSTLTIQRTQQEDSAVYLCASSSDPARTQYFGPGTRLLVL.

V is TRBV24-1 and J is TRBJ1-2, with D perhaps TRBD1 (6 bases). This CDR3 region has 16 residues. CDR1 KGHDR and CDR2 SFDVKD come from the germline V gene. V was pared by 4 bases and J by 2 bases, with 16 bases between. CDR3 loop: CATSESTGSLNYGYTF. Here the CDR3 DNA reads TGTGCCACCAGTGAGTCGACAGGAAGCCTCAACTATGGCTACACCTTC.

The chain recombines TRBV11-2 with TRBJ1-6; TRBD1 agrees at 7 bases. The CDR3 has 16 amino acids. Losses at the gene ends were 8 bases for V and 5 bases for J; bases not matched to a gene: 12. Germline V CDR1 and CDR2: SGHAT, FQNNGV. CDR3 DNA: TGTGCCAGCCGCACAGGGGATTTGGCCCATAATTCACCCCTCCACTTT. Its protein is CASRTGDLAHNSPLHF.

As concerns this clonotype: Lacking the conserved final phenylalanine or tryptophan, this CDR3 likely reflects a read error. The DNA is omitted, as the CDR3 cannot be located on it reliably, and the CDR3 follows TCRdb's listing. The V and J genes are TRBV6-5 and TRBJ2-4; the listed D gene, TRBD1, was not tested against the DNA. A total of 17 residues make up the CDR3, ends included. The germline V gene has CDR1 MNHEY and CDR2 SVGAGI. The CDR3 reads CASSYLGEPLAKNIVAI.

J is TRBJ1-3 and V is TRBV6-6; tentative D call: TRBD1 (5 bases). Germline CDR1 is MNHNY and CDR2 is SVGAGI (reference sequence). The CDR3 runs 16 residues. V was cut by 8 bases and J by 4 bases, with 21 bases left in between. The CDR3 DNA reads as TGTGCCAGCCGTTCCACGGGACCAACGGCGGGAAACACCATATATTTT. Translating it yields CASRSTGPTAGNTIYF.

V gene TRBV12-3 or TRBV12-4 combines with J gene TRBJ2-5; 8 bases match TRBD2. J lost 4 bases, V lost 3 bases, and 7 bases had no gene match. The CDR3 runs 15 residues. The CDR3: CASSFSGGAGETQYF. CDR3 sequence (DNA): TGTGCCAGCAGTTTTTCCGGGGGGGCCGGAGAGACCCAGTACTTC.

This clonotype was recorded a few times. This CDR3 is CASRDSANEKLFF. The CDR3 coding sequence is TGTGCCAGTAGGGACAGTGCTAATGAAAAACTGTTTTTT. The chain has TRBV19 and TRBJ1-4; tentative D call: TRBD1 (6 bases). The CDR3 loop spans 13 amino acids. Germline CDR1 LNHDA, CDR2 SQIVND (reference sequence). Trimming removed 6 bases from V and 3 bases from J, with 8 bases in between.

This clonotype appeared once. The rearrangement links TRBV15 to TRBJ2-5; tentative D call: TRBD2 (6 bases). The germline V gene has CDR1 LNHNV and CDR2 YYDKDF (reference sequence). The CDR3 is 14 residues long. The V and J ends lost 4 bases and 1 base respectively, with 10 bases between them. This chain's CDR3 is CATSIGGSQETQYF. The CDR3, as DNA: TGTGCCACCAGCATTGGGGGGAGCCAAGAGACCCAGTACTTC. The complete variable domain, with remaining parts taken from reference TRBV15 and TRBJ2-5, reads DAMVIQNPRYQVTQFGKPVTLSCSQTLNHNVMYWYQQKSSQAPKLLFHYYDKDFNNEADTPDNFQSRRPNTSFCFLDIRSPGLGDTAMYLCATSIGGSQETQYFGPGTRLLVL.

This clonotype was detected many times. In DNA form, the CDR3 reads TGTGCCAGCAGTGAGGTCCTGGGGGGGAACTCCTACGAGCAGTACTTC. This encodes CASSEVLGGNSYEQYF. The rearrangement links TRBV2 to TRBJ2-7; 7 positions match TRBD2. Germline-derived CDR1 and CDR2 are SNHLY and FYNNEI. With 3 bases clipped from V and 0 bases from J, the junction kept 8 bases outside the gene matches. This CDR3 contains 16 residues.

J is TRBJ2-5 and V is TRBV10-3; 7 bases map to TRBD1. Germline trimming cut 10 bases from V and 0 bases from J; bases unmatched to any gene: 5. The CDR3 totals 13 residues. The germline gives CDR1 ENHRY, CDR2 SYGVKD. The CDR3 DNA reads TGTGCCACCAGAGGGACAGACCAAGAGACCCAGTACTTC. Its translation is CATRGTDQETQYF.

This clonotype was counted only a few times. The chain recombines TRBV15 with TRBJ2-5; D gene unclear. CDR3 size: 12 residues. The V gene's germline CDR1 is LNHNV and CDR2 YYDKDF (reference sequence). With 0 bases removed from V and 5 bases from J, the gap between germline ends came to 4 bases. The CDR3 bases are TGTGCCACCAGCAGAGATTTGGAGACCCAGTACTTC. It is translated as CATSRDLETQYF. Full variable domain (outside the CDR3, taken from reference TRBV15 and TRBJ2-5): DAMVIQNPRYQVTQFGKPVTLSCSQTLNHNVMYWYQQKSSQAPKLLFHYYDKDFNNEADTPDNFQSRRPNTSFCFLDIRSPGLGDTAMYLCATSRDLETQYFGPGTRLLVL.

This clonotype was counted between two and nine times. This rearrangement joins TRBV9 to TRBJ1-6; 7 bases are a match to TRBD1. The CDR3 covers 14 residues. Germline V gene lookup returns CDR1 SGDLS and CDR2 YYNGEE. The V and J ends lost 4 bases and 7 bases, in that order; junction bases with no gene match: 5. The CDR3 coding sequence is TGTGCCAGCAGCTCCGGGACAGTGAATTCACCCCTCCACTTT. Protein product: CASSSGTVNSPLHF.

The CDR3 reads CSAREKTGGNQPQYF. DNA of the CDR3: TGCAGTGCTAGAGAAAAGACAGGGGGAAATCAGCCCCAGTACTTC. The chain employs TRBV20-1 and TRBJ2-5, with 9 nucleotides matching TRBD1. The junction had 11 bases not matched to a gene; V was cut back by 0 bases and J by 9 bases. CDR1 and CDR2 (germline): DFQATT, SNEGSKA (reference sequence). The CDR3 length is 15 residues.

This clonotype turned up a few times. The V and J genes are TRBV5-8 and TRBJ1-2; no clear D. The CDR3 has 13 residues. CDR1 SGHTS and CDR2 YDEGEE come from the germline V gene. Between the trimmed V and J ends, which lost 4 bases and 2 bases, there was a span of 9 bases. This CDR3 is CASSRDGNYGYTF. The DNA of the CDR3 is TGTGCCAGCAGCCGCGACGGCAACTATGGCTACACCTTC.

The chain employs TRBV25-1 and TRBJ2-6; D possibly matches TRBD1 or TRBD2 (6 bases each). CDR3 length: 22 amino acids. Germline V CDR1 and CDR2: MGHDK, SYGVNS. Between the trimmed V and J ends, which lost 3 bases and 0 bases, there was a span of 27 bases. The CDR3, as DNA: TGTGCCAGCAGTGATCCCACTAGTTTTGTCCAGGGGACTCGCTCTGGGGCCAACGTCCTGACTTTC. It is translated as CASSDPTSFVQGTRSGANVLTF.

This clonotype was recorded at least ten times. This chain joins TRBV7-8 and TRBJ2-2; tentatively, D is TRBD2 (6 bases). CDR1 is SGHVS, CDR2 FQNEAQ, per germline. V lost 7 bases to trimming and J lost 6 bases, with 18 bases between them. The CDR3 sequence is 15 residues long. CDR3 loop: CASTYREKLAGELFF. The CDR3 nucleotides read TGTGCCAGCACCTACCGGGAGAAGTTGGCCGGGGAGCTGTTTTTT.

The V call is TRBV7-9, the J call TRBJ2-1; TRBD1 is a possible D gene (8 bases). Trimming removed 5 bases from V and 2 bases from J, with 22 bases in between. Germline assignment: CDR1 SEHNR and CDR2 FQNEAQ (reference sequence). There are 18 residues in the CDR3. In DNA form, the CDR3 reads TGTGCCAGCAGCCCGCTAAACAGGGGGGGTTTAACCTACAATGAGCAGTTCTTC. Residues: CASSPLNRGGLTYNEQFF. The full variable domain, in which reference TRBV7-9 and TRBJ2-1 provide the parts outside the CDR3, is DTGVSQNPRHKITKRGQNVTFRCDPISEHNRLYWYRQTLGQGPEFLTYFQNEAQLEKSRLLSDRFSAERPKGSFSTLEIQRTEQGDSAMYLCASSPLNRGGLTYNEQFFGPGTRLTVL.

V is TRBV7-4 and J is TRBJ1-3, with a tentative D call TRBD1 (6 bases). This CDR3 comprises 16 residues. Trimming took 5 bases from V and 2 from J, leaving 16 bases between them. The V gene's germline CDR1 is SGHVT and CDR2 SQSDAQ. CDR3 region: CASSRPQGPPGNTIYF. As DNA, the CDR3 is TGTGCCAGCAGCCGACCACAGGGCCCACCTGGAAACACCATATATTTT.

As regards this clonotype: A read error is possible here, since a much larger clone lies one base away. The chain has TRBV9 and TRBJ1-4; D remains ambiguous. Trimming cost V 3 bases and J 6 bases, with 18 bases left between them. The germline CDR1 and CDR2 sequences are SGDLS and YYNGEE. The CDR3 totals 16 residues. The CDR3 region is CASSAWPQRSDEKLFF. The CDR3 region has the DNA TGTGCCAGCAGCGCTTGGCCACAGAGGTCGGATGAAAAACTGTTTTTT. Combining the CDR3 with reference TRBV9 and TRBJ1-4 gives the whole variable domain DSGVTQTPKHLITATGQRVTLRCSPRSGDLSVYWYQQSLDQGLQFLIQYYNGEERAKGNILERFSAQQFPDLHSELNLSSLELGDSALYFCASSAWPQRSDEKLFFGSGTQLSVL.

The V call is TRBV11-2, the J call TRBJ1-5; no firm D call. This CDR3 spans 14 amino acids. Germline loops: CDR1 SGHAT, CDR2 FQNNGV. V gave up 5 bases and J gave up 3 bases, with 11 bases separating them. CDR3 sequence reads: CASSQDPDNQPQHF. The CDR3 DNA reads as TGTGCCAGCAGCCAAGACCCGGACAATCAGCCCCAGCATTTT.

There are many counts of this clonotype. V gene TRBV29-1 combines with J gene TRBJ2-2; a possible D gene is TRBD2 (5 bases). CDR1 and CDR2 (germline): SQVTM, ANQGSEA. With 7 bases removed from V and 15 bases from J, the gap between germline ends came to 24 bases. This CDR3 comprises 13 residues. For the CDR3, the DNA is TGCAGCGCCTCCGACGTAAGGGCGGAGGCGTTGTTTTTT. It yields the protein CSASDVRAEALFF.

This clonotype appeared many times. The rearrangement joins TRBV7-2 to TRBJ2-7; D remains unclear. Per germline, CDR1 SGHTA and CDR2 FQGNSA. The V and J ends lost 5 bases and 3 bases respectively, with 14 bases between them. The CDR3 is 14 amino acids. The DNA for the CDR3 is TGTGCCAGCAGCCCCCTGGCAGCCAGCTACGAGCAGTACTTC. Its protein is CASSPLAASYEQYF.

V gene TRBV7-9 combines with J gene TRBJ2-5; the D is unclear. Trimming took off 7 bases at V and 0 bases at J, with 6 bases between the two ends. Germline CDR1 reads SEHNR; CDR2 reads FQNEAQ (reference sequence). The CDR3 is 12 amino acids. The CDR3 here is CASIDHQETQYF. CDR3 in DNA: TGTGCCAGCATTGATCACCAAGAGACCCAGTACTTC.